This T cell receptor (beta chain) was captured in a study of blood T cell repertoires in COVID-19 (dated by TCRdb to the early 2020s). At the level of the whole study: Samples covering the acute and convalescent phases of COVID-19 were provided by collaborators in the United States, Italy and Spain. Samples were obtained from the ongoing ImmuneRACE study (first 160 participants) and from 950 to 1,500 subjects provided by 6 global collaborators. The repertoires were released in a freely available public database intended as a resource for research on the immune response to SARS-CoV-2. Deeply sampled blood TCRbeta repertoires from subjects exposed to, actively infected with, or recovered from COVID-19 were included in the dataset. The sample metadata nearly always contained a de-identified subject ID, COVID-19 status, age in years and sex. Where available, HLA class I and class II types were obtained from metadata supplied by the sample provider rather than from assay-based typing. The material from the prospective study consisted of cDNA or gDNA derived from T cells, B-cell-depleted T cells, or PBMCs. What the research found in general, with its limitations: The quantity of clinical and demographic metadata differed by source and by participant and was supplied without curation.

TCRbeta CDR3 regions were amplified from genomic DNA using the immunoSEQ Assay, a bias-controlled multiplex PCR. The paper's processing steps were these. Nucleated cell counts per sample were estimated from amplification of reference gene primers within the assay. To quantify the absolute abundance of each unique TCRbeta CDR3 rearrangement, sequence reads were collapsed and filtered. Productive Simpson clonality was computed per sample as the square root of Simpson's diversity index over productive rearrangements. Imported from immuneACCESS, the table was reduced by TCRdb to in-frame sequences with V and J called. These copies leave out some clones; in studies compared against another copy, an unresolved V gene accounts for under half, and the cause of the remainder is not known. V, J and clone size reflect that table, while D and trimming were determined from the DNA. The sample table records fewer than 150,000 clones; 84% of these occur just once. The top ten hold around 13% of the sample.

Another Seattle source contributed samples from volunteer blood donors who had recovered from COVID-19. The collaborating institutions used their own protocols to collect whole blood in K2EDTA tubes. For TCRbeta analysis, collaborators shipped samples in one of three forms: frozen whole blood, isolated PBMCs, or DNA extracted from either of those sample types. Turning to this clone: The antigen it recognizes is unknown. Base qualities were left out, and no much larger clone turns up one base away.

The sequenced material came from peripheral blood. The source of this sequence is a woman between 25 and 40 years old who had recovered from COVID-19.

The sequence in DNA is TGCGCCAGCTGGGGGACTAGCGGAGGGGCAGATACGCAGTATTTT. Its protein product is CASWGTSGGADTQYF. Here the chain combines TRBV5-1 and TRBJ2-3; 11 middle bases align to TRBD2. CDR1 SGHRS and CDR2 YFSETQ are derived from the germline V gene. V lost 7 bases and J lost 4 bases, and the count of bases not matched to a germline gene is 8. From cysteine to phenylalanine, the CDR3 is 15 amino acids long. CDR3 DNA is the only sequence kept; it has 45 bases, read in frame from the first base.